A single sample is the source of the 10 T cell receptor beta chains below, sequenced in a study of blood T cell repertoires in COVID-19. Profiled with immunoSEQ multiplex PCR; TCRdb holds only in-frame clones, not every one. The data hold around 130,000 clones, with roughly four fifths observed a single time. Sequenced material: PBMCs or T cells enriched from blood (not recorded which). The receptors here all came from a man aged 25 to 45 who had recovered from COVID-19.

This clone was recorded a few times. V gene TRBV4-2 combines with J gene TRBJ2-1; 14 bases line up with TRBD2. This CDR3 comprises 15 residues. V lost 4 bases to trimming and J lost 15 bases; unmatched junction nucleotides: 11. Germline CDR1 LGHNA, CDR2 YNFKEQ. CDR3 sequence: CASSPRLAGGPVGFF. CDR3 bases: TGTGCCAGCAGCCCAAGACTAGCGGGAGGGCCTGTAGGGTTCTTC.

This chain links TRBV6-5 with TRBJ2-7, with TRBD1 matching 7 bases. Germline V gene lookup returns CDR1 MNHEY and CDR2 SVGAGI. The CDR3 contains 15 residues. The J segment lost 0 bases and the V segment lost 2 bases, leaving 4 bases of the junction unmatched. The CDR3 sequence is CASSYGAGGSYEQYF. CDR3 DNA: TGTGCCAGCAGTTACGGTGCAGGGGGCTCCTACGAGCAGTACTTC.

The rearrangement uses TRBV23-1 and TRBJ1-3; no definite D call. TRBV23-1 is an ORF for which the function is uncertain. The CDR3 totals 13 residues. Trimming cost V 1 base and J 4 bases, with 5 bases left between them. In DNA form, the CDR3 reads TGCGCCAGCAGTCAATGGAGCGGAAACACCATATATTTT. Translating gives CASSQWSGNTIYF.

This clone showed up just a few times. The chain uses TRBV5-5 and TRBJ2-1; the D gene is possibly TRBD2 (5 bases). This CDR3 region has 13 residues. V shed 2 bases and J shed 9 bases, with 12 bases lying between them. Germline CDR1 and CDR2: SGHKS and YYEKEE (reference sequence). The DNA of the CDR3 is TGTGCCAGCAGCTTTTATAGCGTCCCTGAGCAGTTCTTC. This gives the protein CASSFYSVPEQFF.

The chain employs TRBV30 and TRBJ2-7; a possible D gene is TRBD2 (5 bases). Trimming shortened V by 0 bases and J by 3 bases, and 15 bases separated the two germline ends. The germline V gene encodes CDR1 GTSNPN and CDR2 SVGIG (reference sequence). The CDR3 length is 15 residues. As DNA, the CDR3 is TGTGCCTGGAGTGTACGGGGAACTCCCCTCTACGAGCAGTACTTC. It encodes CAWSVRGTPLYEQYF. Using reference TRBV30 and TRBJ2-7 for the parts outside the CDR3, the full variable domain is SQTIHQWPATLVQPVGSPLSLECTVEGTSNPNLYWYRQAAGRGLQLLFYSVGIGQISSEVPQNLSASRPQDRQFILSSKKLLLSDSGFYLCAWSVRGTPLYEQYFGPGTRLTVT.

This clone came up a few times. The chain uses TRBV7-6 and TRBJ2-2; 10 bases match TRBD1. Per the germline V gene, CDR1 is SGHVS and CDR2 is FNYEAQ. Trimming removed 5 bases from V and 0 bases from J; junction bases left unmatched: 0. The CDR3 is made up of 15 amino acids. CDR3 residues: CASSGQGANTGELFF. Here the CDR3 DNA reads TGTGCCAGCAGCGGACAGGGGGCGAACACCGGGGAGCTGTTTTTT.

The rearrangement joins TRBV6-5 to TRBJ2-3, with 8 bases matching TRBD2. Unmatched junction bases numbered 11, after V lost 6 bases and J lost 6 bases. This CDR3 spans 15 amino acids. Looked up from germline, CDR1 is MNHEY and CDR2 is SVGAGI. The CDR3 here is CASSFPSGWRDTQYF. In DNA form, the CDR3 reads TGTGCCAGCAGCTTTCCTAGCGGGTGGAGGGATACGCAGTATTTT.

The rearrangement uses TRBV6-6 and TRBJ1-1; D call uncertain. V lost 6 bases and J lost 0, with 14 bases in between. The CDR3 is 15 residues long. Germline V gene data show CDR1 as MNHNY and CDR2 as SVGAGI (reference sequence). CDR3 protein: CASSPSGSLNTEAFF. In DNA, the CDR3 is TGTGCCAGCAGCCCCTCGGGAAGCTTGAACACTGAAGCTTTCTTT.

The CDR3 region is CASSRGEETQYF. The CDR3, as DNA: TGTGCCAGCTCAAGAGGAGAAGAGACCCAGTACTTC. The rearrangement joins TRBV27 to TRBJ2-5; no clear D gene. V was clipped by 8 bases and J by 3 bases, with 10 bases between them. Germline loops: CDR1 MNHEY, CDR2 SMNVEV (reference sequence). This CDR3 region has 12 residues.

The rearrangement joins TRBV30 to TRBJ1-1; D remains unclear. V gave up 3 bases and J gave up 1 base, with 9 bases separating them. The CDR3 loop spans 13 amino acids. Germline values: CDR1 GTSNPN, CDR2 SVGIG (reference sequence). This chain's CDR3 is CAWRAQPNTEAFF. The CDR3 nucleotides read TGTGCCTGGAGAGCTCAACCGAACACTGAAGCTTTCTTT. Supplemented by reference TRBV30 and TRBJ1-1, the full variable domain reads SQTIHQWPATLVQPVGSPLSLECTVEGTSNPNLYWYRQAAGRGLQLLFYSVGIGQISSEVPQNLSASRPQDRQFILSSKKLLLSDSGFYLCAWRAQPNTEAFFGQGTRLTVV.